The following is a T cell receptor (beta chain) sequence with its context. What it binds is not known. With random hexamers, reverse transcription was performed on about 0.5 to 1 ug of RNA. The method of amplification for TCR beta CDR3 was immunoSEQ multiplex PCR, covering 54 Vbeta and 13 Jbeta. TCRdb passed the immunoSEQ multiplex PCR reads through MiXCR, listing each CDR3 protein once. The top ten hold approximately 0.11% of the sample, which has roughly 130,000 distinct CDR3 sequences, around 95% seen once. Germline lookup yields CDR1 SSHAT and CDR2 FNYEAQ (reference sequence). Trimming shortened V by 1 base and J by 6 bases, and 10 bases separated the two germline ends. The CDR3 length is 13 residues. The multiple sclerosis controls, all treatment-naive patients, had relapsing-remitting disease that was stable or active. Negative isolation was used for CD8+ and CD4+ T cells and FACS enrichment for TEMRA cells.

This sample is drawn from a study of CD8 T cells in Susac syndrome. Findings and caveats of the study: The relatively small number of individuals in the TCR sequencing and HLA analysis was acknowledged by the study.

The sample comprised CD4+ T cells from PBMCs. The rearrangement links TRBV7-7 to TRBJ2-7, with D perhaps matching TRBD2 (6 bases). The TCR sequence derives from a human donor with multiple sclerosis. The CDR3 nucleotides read TGTGCCAGCAGCTTAGTGGAGGGGAGCGAGCAGTACTTC. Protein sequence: CASSLVEGSEQYF. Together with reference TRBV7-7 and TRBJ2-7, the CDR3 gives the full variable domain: GAGVSQSPRYKVTKRGQDVTLRCDPISSHATLYWYQQALGQGPEFLTYFNYEAQPDKSGLPSDRFSAERPEGSISTLTIQRTEQRDSAMYRCASSLVEGSEQYFGPGTRLTVT.